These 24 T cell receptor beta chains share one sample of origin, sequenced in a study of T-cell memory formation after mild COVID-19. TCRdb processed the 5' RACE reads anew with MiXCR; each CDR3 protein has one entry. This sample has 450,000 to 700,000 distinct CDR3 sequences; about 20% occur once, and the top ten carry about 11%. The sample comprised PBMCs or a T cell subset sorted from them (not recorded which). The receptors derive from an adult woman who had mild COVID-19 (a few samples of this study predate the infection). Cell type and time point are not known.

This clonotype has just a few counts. The CDR3 spells CASSQAGRPNTEAFF. CDR3 bases: TGTGCCAGCAGCCAAGCCGGGCGGCCGAACACTGAAGCTTTCTTT. The chain combines TRBV14 with TRBJ1-1; no reliable D call. Trimming took 1 base from V and 1 from J, leaving 10 bases between them. Germline CDR1 SGHDN, CDR2 FVKESK. The length of the CDR3 is 15 residues.

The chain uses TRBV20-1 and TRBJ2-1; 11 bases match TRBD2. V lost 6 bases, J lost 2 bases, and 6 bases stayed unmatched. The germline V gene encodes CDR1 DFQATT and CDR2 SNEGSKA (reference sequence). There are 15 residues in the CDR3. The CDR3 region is CSASTSGGPYNEQFF. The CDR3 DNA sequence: TGCAGTGCGTCTACTAGCGGGGGACCCTACAATGAGCAGTTCTTC.

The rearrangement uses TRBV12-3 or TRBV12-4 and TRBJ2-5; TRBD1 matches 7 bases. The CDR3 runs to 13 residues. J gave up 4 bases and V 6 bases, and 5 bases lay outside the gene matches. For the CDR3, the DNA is TGTGCCAGCAGCACAAGGGGGCGAGAGACCCAGTACTTC. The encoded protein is CASSTRGRETQYF.

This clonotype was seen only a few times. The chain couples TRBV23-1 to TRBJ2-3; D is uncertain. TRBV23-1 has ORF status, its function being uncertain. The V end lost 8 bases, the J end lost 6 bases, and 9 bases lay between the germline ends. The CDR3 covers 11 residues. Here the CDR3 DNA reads TGCGCCAGCTGGGGTGGGGATACGCAGTATTTT. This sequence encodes CASWGGDTQYF.

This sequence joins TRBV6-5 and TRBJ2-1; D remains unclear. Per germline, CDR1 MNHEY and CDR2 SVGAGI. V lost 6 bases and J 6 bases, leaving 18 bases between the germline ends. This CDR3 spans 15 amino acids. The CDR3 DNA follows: TGTGCCAGCAGATACCAAAAGGACGTGCCCAATGAGCAGTTCTTC. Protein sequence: CASRYQKDVPNEQFF.

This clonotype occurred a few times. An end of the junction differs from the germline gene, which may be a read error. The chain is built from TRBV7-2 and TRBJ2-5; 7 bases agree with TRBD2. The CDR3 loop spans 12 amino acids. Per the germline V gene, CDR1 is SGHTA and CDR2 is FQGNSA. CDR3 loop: CASSLGLPGGNF. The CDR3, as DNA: TGTGCCAGCAGCTTAGGGCTCCCGGGAGGAAACTTC. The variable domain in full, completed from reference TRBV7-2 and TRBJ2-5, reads GAGVSQSPSNKVTEKGKDVELRCDPISGHTALYWYRQSLGQGLEFLIYFQGNSAPDKSGLPSDRFSAERTGGSVSTLTIQRTQQEDSAVYLCASSLGLPGGNFGPGTRLLVL.

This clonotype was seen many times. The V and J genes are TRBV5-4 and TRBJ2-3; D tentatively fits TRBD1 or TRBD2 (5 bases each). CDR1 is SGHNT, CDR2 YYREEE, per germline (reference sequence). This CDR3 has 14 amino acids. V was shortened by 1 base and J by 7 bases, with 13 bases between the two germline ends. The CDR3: CASSLRTGTHTQYF. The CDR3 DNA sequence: TGTGCCAGCAGCTTGAGGACCGGGACCCATACGCAGTATTTT.

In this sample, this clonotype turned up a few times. DNA for the CDR3: TGTGCCAGCAGCTTCTTACAGGGCCTTTCATTAACTGAAGCTTTCTTT. The encoded protein is CASSFLQGLSLTEAFF. The chain links TRBV7-9 to TRBJ1-1; D perhaps matches TRBD1 (6 bases). Germline V CDR1 and CDR2: SEHNR, FQNEAQ (reference sequence). V lost 3 bases to trimming and J lost 5 bases, with 19 bases between them. CDR3 size: 16 residues. The full variable domain, with the rest looked up from reference TRBV7-9 and TRBJ1-1, is DTGVSQNPRHKITKRGQNVTFRCDPISEHNRLYWYRQTLGQGPEFLTYFQNEAQLEKSRLLSDRFSAERPKGSFSTLEIQRTEQGDSAMYLCASSFLQGLSLTEAFFGQGTRLTVV.

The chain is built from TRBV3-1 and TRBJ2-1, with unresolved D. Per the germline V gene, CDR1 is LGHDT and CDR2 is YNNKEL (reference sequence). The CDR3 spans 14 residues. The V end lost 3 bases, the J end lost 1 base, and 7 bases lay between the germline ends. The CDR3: CASSHGVSYNEQFF. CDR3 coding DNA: TGTGCCAGCAGCCATGGGGTATCCTACAATGAGCAGTTCTTC.

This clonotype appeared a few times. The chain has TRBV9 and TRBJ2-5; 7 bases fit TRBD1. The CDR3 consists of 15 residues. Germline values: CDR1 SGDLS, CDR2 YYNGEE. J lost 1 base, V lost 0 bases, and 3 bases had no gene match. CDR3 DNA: TGTGCCAGCAGCGTAGGGGACAGTACCCAAGAGACCCAGTACTTC. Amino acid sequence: CASSVGDSTQETQYF.

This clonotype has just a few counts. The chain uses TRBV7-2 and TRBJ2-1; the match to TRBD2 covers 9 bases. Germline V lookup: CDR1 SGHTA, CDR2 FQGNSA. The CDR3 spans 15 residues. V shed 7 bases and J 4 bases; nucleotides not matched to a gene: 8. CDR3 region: CASNKAGGGYNEQFF. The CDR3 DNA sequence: TGTGCCAGCAACAAAGCGGGAGGCGGATACAATGAGCAGTTCTTC. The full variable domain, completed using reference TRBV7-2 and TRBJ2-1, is GAGVSQSPSNKVTEKGKDVELRCDPISGHTALYWYRQSLGQGLEFLIYFQGNSAPDKSGLPSDRFSAERTGGSVSTLTIQRTQQEDSAVYLCASNKAGGGYNEQFFGPGTRLTVL.

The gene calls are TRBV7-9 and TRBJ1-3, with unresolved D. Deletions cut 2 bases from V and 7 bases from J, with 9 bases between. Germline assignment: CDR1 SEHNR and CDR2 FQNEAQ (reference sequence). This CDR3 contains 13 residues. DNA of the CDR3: TGTGCCAGCAGCTTATCCCAGGTCAACACCATATATTTT. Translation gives CASSLSQVNTIYF.

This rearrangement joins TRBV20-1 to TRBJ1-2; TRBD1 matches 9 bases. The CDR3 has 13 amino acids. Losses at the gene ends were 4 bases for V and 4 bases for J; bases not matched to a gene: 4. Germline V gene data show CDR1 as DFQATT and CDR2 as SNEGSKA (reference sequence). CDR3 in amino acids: CSATRTGVYGYTF. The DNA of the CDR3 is TGCAGTGCTACCCGGACAGGGGTCTATGGCTACACCTTC.

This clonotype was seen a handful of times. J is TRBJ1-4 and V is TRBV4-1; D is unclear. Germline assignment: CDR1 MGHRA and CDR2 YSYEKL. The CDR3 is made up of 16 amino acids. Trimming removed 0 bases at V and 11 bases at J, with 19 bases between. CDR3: CASSQDTARRLNKLFF. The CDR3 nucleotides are TGCGCCAGCAGCCAAGATACGGCCAGGAGGTTGAATAAACTGTTTTTT.

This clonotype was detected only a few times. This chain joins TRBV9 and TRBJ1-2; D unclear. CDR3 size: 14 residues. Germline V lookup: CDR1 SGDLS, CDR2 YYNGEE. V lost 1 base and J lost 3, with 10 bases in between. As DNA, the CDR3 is TGTGCCAGCAGCGTATCGGACGGATACTATGGCTACACCTTC. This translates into CASSVSDGYYGYTF.

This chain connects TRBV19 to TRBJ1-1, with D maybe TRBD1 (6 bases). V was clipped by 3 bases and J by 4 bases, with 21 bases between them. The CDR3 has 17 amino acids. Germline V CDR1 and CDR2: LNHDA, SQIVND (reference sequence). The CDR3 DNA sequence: TGTGCCAGTAGTATGCCTTTGAGGGGGGAATACGGCACTGAAGCTTTCTTT. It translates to CASSMPLRGEYGTEAFF.

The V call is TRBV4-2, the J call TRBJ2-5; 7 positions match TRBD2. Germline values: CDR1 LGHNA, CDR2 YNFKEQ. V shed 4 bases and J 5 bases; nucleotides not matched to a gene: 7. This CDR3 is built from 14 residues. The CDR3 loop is CASSPGRAVETQYF. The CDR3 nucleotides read TGTGCCAGCAGCCCTGGGAGGGCCGTGGAGACCCAGTACTTC.

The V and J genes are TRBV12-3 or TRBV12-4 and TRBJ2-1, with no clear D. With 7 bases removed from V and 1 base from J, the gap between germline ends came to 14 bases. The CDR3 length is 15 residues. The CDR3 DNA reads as TGTGCCAGCACCCCGGGTCTAACGTCCTACAATGAGCAGTTCTTC. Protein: CASTPGLTSYNEQFF.

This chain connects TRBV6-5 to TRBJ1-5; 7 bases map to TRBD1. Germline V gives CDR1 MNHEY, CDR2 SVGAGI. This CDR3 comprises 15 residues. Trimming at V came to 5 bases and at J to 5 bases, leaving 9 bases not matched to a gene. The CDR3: CASSMRQGRDQPQHF. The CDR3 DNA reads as TGTGCCAGCAGTATGCGACAGGGCCGGGATCAGCCCCAGCATTTT.

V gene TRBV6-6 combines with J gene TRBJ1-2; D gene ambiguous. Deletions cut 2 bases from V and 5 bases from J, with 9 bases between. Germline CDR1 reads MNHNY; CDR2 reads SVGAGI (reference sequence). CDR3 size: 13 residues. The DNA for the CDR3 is TGTGCCAGCAGTTACGGGAGTGAATATGGCTACACCTTC. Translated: CASSYGSEYGYTF.

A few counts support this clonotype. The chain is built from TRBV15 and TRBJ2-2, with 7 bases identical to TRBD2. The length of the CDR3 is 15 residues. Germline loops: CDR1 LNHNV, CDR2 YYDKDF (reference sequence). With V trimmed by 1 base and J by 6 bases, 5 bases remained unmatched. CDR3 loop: CATSRALALAGELFF. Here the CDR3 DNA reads TGTGCCACCAGCAGAGCACTAGCGCTGGCCGGGGAGCTGTTTTTT.

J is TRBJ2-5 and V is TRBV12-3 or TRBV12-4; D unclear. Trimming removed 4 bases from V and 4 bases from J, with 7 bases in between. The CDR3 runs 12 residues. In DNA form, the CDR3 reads TGTGCCAGCAGTTATGAGAGAGAGACCCAGTACTTC. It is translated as CASSYERETQYF.

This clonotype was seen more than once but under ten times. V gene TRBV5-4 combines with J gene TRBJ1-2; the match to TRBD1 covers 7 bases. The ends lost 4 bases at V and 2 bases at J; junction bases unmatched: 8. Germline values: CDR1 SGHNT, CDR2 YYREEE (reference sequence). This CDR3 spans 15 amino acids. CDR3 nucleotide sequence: TGTGCCAGCAGCCTCCTAGACAGGGCCAACTATGGCTACACCTTC. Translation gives CASSLLDRANYGYTF.

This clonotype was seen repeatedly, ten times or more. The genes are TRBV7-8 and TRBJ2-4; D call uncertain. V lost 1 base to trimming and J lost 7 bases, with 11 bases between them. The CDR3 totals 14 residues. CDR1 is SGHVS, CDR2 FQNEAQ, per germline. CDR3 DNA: TGTGCCAGCAGCTTAGGGCAGAAATGGAACATTCAGTACTTC. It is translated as CASSLGQKWNIQYF. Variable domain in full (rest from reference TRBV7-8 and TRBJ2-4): GAGVSQSPRYKVAKRGQDVALRCDPISGHVSLFWYQQALGQGPEFLTYFQNEAQLDKSGLPSDRFFAERPEGSVSTLKIQRTQQEDSAVYLCASSLGQKWNIQYFGAGTRLSVL.